One and the same sample provided the 19 T cell receptor beta chains below, sequenced in a study of regulatory T cells in long-lasting Graves disease. Time point described: newly diagnosed GD, antithyroid drugs for less than 3 months. From PBMCs, RNA was extracted and then used to make the TCR library. Researchers made TCR beta libraries by using iRepertoire HTBI primers and running Arm-PCR on CDR3 regions. From the multiplex PCR reads, TCRdb called clonotypes with MiXCR, one entry per CDR3 protein. Counted here are 450,000 to 700,000 distinct CDR3 sequences, less than 15% occurring once; the ten biggest clones make up about 9.1%. This same sample was also taken into another study, of T cells in Graves' hyperthyroidism and ophthalmopathy.

The input for sequencing was peripheral blood mononuclear cells (PBMCs), taken at new diagnosis, from a patient treated with antithyroid drugs. These receptors all stem from a man younger than 45 with Graves disease.

There are many counts of this clonotype. The rearrangement joins TRBV12-3 or TRBV12-4 to TRBJ2-3; 10 positions match TRBD2. There are 14 residues in the CDR3. V lost 4 bases and J lost 15; bases outside the gene matches: 13. The CDR3 spells CASSSTNPSGSEYF. The CDR3 DNA follows: TGTGCCAGCAGTTCGACCAACCCTAGCGGGAGTGAATATTTT.

With respect to this clonotype: A much larger clone lies one base from this, so it may be a read error. The V call is TRBV20-1, the J call TRBJ1-2; 7 positions match TRBD1. This CDR3 region has 16 residues. Looked up from germline, CDR1 is DFQATT and CDR2 is SNEGSKA (reference sequence). The trim removed 1 base at V and 10 bases at J, leaving 18 bases unmatched. The CDR3 DNA sequence: TGCAGTGCTAGAGTGGGGCCCGGGACAGCGCACCCTGCCTACACCTTC. It is translated as CSARVGPGTAHPAYTF.

This chain links TRBV25-1 with TRBJ1-2; 9 bases are shared with TRBD1. Per the germline V gene, CDR1 is MGHDK and CDR2 is SYGVNS. V lost 8 bases and J lost 4; bases outside the gene matches: 8. The CDR3 contains 14 residues. The CDR3 region has the DNA TGTGCCAGCTCTGGACAGGGGTGGCCCTATGGCTACACCTTC. This translates into CASSGQGWPYGYTF.

The V gene is TRBV5-5, the J gene TRBJ2-5, with 8 bases fitting TRBD1. Germline V gene data show CDR1 as SGHKS and CDR2 as YYEKEE (reference sequence). The CDR3 has 15 amino acids. The junction had 10 bases not matched to a gene; V was cut back by 4 bases and J by 5 bases. The CDR3 protein is CASSPRTGNEETQYF. For the CDR3, the DNA is TGTGCCAGCAGCCCCAGGACAGGGAACGAGGAGACCCAGTACTTC.

There are many counts of this clonotype. A clone one base away is much larger, so this may be a read error. The chain uses TRBV11-2 and TRBJ2-7; D not resolved. From germline, CDR1 is SGHAT and CDR2 FQNNGV. This CDR3 comprises 12 residues. This CDR3 reads CASSLVSSEQYF. CDR3 DNA sequence: TGTGCCAGCAGCTTAGTTTCCTCCGAGCAGTACTTC.

At least ten counts were recorded for this clonotype. The V and J genes are TRBV12-3 or TRBV12-4 and TRBJ2-5, with 8 bases aligning to TRBD1. This CDR3 region has 15 residues. Unmatched junction bases numbered 11, after V lost 6 bases and J lost 5 bases. DNA of the CDR3: TGTGCCAGCAGATCAGGGGGCGGGCTATCGGAGACCCAGTACTTC. Its protein is CASRSGGGLSETQYF.

This clonotype was seen ten or more times. The J gene is TRBJ1-1, the V gene TRBV6-5; D is undetermined. The CDR3 is made up of 16 amino acids. V was cut by 4 bases and J by 2 bases, with 17 bases left in between. In germline, CDR1 is MNHEY, CDR2 SVGAGI. The CDR3 DNA follows: TGTGCCAGCAGTTCCGCCCCGTTCGTATCCAACACTGAAGCTTTCTTT. Translated: CASSSAPFVSNTEAFF.

This clonotype was observed at least ten times. The gene calls are TRBV11-2 and TRBJ2-3; D is possibly TRBD2 (6 bases). V lost 11 bases and J 3 bases, leaving 18 bases between the germline ends. Germline CDR1 is SGHAT and CDR2 is FQNNGV. The CDR3 runs 14 residues. Here the CDR3 reads CAPDGGGGTDTQYF. DNA of the CDR3: TGTGCCCCTGACGGGGGAGGTGGTACAGATACGCAGTATTTT.

In its sample, this clonotype was seen many times. CDR3 DNA sequence: TGTGCCAGCAGTAATTCCTGGGGTCGGGAGACCCAGTACTTC. This encodes CASSNSWGRETQYF. The chain uses TRBV9 and TRBJ2-5; no clear D gene. CDR1 and CDR2 from the germline V gene are SGDLS and YYNGEE. The CDR3 extends over 14 amino acids. Trimming removed 5 bases from V and 5 bases from J, with 16 bases in between.

This clonotype has at least ten counts. The CDR3 region is CASGTPGHSTGELFF. DNA of the CDR3: TGTGCTAGTGGTACCCCGGGACATAGTACCGGGGAGCTGTTTTTT. V and J are TRBV12-5 and TRBJ2-2; TRBD1 is a possible D gene (6 bases). Germline-derived CDR1 and CDR2 are LGHNT and FRNRAP. The CDR3 is 15 amino acids. Deletions cut 5 bases from V and 5 bases from J, with 15 bases between.

This clonotype was detected only a few times. This chain uses TRBV7-9 with TRBJ1-2; 7 bases align to TRBD1. Germline V lookup: CDR1 SEHNR, CDR2 FQNEAQ (reference sequence). CDR3 length: 15 amino acids. V trimming: 1 base; J trimming: 4 bases; junction bases outside the gene matches: 6. The CDR3 is CASSLGTGASYGYTF. Written as DNA, the CDR3 is TGTGCCAGCAGCTTAGGTACAGGGGCGAGCTATGGCTACACCTTC.

This clonotype showed up many times. This rearrangement joins TRBV7-8 to TRBJ2-3; D might be TRBD2 (7 bases). The CDR3 sequence is 15 residues long. Germline V CDR1 and CDR2: SGHVS, FQNEAQ. Deletions cut 1 base from V and 5 bases from J, with 13 bases between. The CDR3 sequence: CASSLGGGRKDTQYF. The DNA for the CDR3 is TGTGCCAGCAGCTTAGGGGGGGGGCGCAAAGATACGCAGTATTTT.

This clonotype was seen only a few times. The J gene is TRBJ1-5, the V gene TRBV6-1; D is ambiguous. This CDR3 is built from 14 residues. Germline assignment: CDR1 MNHNS and CDR2 SASEGT. Between the trimmed V and J ends, which lost 6 bases and 2 bases, there was a span of 11 bases. CDR3 nucleotide sequence: TGTGCCAGCAGACAGAAAGGTGGCAATCAGCCCCAGCATTTT. As protein: CASRQKGGNQPQHF.

This clonotype has at least ten counts. Written as DNA, the CDR3 is TGTGCCAGTAGTGTTCGGGGCGTTAATCTCTACAATGAGCAGTTCTTC. It codes for CASSVRGVNLYNEQFF. This rearrangement joins TRBV19 to TRBJ2-1; either TRBD1 or TRBD2 may supply D (5 bases each). There are 16 residues in the CDR3. Germline CDR1 is LNHDA and CDR2 is SQIVND (reference sequence). Between the trimmed V and J ends, which lost 5 bases and 3 bases, there was a span of 17 bases.

This clonotype was seen at least ten times. The chain carries TRBV27 and TRBJ2-7; 11 bases match TRBD2. V lost 3 bases, J lost 10 bases, and 8 bases stayed unmatched. Germline V CDR1 and CDR2: MNHEY, SMNVEV (reference sequence). This CDR3 contains 14 residues. The CDR3 DNA reads TGTGCCAGCAGTTTCGGGACTAGCGGCGTAGGACAGTACTTC. Its protein product is CASSFGTSGVGQYF.

This clonotype was observed a few times. The genes are TRBV30 and TRBJ1-1; TRBD1 might be the D (5 bases). The CDR3 contains 14 residues. The V end was cut by 0 bases, the J end by 1 base, with 9 bases between. The V gene's germline CDR1 is GTSNPN and CDR2 SVGIG (reference sequence). The CDR3 region is CAWSVIGGNTEAFF. DNA of the CDR3: TGTGCCTGGAGTGTAATCGGGGGGAACACTGAAGCTTTCTTT. Supplemented by reference TRBV30 and TRBJ1-1, the full variable domain reads SQTIHQWPATLVQPVGSPLSLECTVEGTSNPNLYWYRQAAGRGLQLLFYSVGIGQISSEVPQNLSASRPQDRQFILSSKKLLLSDSGFYLCAWSVIGGNTEAFFGQGTRLTVV.

This clonotype was counted at least ten times. The chain combines TRBV6-5 with TRBJ2-5; 7 bases agree with TRBD1. V was clipped by 0 bases and J by 5 bases; unmatched bases: 18. The CDR3 loop spans 19 amino acids. The germline gives CDR1 MNHEY, CDR2 SVGAGI. CDR3: CASSYSTVPRQGGLETQYF. As DNA, the CDR3 is TGTGCCAGCAGTTACTCGACGGTACCTAGACAGGGCGGATTGGAGACCCAGTACTTC.

This clonotype was detected many times. The rearrangement uses TRBV11-1 and TRBJ2-1; D is unclear. The CDR3 has 13 amino acids. V lost 3 bases, J lost 9 bases, and 12 bases lay in between. The V gene's germline CDR1 is SGHAT and CDR2 FQDESV (reference sequence). CDR3 bases: TGTGCCAGCAGCTTTTTGGTCAACGGTGAGCAGTTCTTC. It codes for CASSFLVNGEQFF. Full variable domain (rest looked up from reference TRBV11-1 and TRBJ2-1): EAEVAQSPRYKITEKSQAVAFWCDPISGHATLYWYRQILGQGPELLVQFQDESVVDDSQLPKDRFSAERLKGVDSTLKIQPAELGDSAMYLCASSFLVNGEQFFGPGTRLTVL.

The sample holds many counts of this clonotype. This chain joins TRBV29-1 and TRBJ1-1, with unresolved D. Germline CDR1 SQVTM, CDR2 ANQGSEA. V was pared by 5 bases and J by 8 bases, with 18 bases between. The CDR3 runs 13 residues. CDR3 sequence reads: CSVHRSISPEAFF. The CDR3 DNA reads TGCAGCGTTCACCGTTCGATTTCGCCCGAAGCTTTCTTT.